What follows are 11 T cell receptor beta chains derived from one specimen sequenced in a study of tumor-infiltrating lymphocytes in primary liver carcinoma. The authors took blood RNA from unsorted whole blood and also extracted germline DNA. From around 0.5 ug total RNA, TCR beta cDNA was generated with a primer in the constant region. Each TCR beta library was derived from three nested multiplex PCR rounds that employed slightly modified ARM-PCR. The opening two PCR rounds, about 11 cycles each, paired TRBV1-TRBV30 forward primers with a C-beta reverse primer. Each CDR3 protein gets one entry after TCRdb re-called the multiplex PCR reads with MiXCR. The sample lists fewer than 350,000 distinct CDR3 sequences; around three fifths were seen once. The source material was peripheral blood. Receptors originate from a man aged 40-49 years with primary liver carcinoma and hepatitis B virus infection.

V usage is TRBV5-4 and J usage is TRBJ2-7, with no clear D. The CDR3 totals 13 residues. The V gene lost 1 base and the J gene lost 3 bases, with 8 bases spanning the gap. Per the germline V gene, CDR1 is SGHNT and CDR2 is YYREEE (reference sequence). As DNA, the CDR3 is TGTGCCAGCAGCTTGATAGGCCGCTACGAGCAGTACTTC. This gives the protein CASSLIGRYEQYF.

The chain is built from TRBV4-1 and TRBJ2-1; maybe TRBD1 (6 bases). The CDR3 extends over 14 amino acids. With 5 bases removed from V and 7 bases from J, the gap between germline ends came to 15 bases. Germline V lookup: CDR1 MGHRA, CDR2 YSYEKL. CDR3 region: CASSSRDMGNEQFF. CDR3 bases: TGCGCCAGCAGCTCACGGGACATGGGTAATGAGCAGTTCTTC.

V gene TRBV18 combines with J gene TRBJ1-1; 7 nucleotides match TRBD1. Per the germline V gene, CDR1 is KGHSH and CDR2 is LQKENI. The V segment lost 5 bases and the J segment 1 base; nucleotides outside the gene matches: 10. This CDR3 is built from 16 residues. CDR3 in DNA: TGTGCCAGCTCAAATAACAGGGGAGAAGCGAACACTGAAGCTTTCTTT. Encoded protein: CASSNNRGEANTEAFF.

This chain uses TRBV5-1 with TRBJ2-2; 8 positions match TRBD1. The CDR3 has 14 amino acids. Germline assignment: CDR1 SGHRS and CDR2 YFSETQ. V lost 2 bases to trimming and J lost 5 bases; unmatched junction nucleotides: 2. The CDR3 bases are TGCGCCAGCAGCTTAAGACAGGGGACCGGGGAGCTGTTTTTT. Translating it yields CASSLRQGTGELFF.

This clonotype was seen a few times. CDR3 protein: CASSYSAARGNTGELFF. CDR3 nucleotide sequence: TGTGCCAGCAGTTACTCCGCCGCCCGGGGGAACACCGGGGAGCTGTTTTTT. The chain links TRBV6-5 to TRBJ2-2; TRBD2 might be the D (5 bases). Germline V CDR1 and CDR2: MNHEY, SVGAGI. V dropped 0 bases and J dropped 1 base, with 12 bases sitting between them. The CDR3 extends over 17 amino acids.

Concerning this clonotype: At one of its ends the junction is not consistent with the germline gene, which may arise from a read error. V is TRBV4-2 and J is TRBJ2-5, with a tentative D call TRBD2 (5 bases). Germline V CDR1 and CDR2: LGHNA, YNFKEQ. The CDR3 runs to 14 residues. CDR3 region: CTSSQVEVQETQNF. The CDR3 DNA follows: TGCACCAGCAGCCAAGTGGAGGTACAAGAGACCCAGAACTTC.

This clonotype was detected only a few times. The chain combines TRBV10-1 with TRBJ2-3, with D perhaps TRBD1 or TRBD2 (5 bases each). The CDR3 consists of 13 residues. The V gene's germline CDR1 is WNHNN and CDR2 SYGVQD (reference sequence). V was shortened by 7 bases and J by 0 bases, with 8 bases between the two germline ends. DNA for the CDR3: TGCGCCAGCACGGGGACCAGCACAGATACGCAGTATTTT. Translation: CASTGTSTDTQYF.

The chain is built from TRBV10-2 and TRBJ1-2, with a tentative D call TRBD1 (6 bases). This CDR3 contains 14 residues. Germline V gene data show CDR1 as WSHSY and CDR2 as SAAADI. Trimming removed 2 bases from V and 7 bases from J, with 14 bases in between. CDR3: CASSERGDKIGYTF. The CDR3 region has the DNA TGCGCCAGCAGTGAGAGGGGGGACAAGATTGGCTACACCTTC.

Details on this clonotype: This may be a read error: a much more frequent sequence differs by one nucleotide. The rearrangement links TRBV6-2 or TRBV6-3 to TRBJ2-1, with 7 bases fitting TRBD2. The CDR3 length is 15 residues. Looked up from germline, CDR1 is MNHEY and CDR2 is SVGEGT. The CDR3 DNA is TGTGCCAGCAGTTTGGGACTACCATCCTACAGTGAGCAGTTCTTC. This codes for CASSLGLPSYSEQFF.

V gene TRBV5-1 combines with J gene TRBJ1-1, with D maybe TRBD1 (5 bases). CDR1 and CDR2 (germline): SGHRS, YFSETQ. Trimming cost V 0 bases and J 6 bases, with 12 bases left between them. The CDR3 loop spans 14 amino acids. CDR3 sequence reads: CASSLEGPGAEAFF. The CDR3 bases are TGCGCCAGCAGCTTGGAGGGGCCTGGGGCTGAAGCTTTCTTT.

This clonotype was counted once. The chain employs TRBV28 and TRBJ2-3; possibly TRBD1 for D (5 bases). Germline values: CDR1 MDHEN, CDR2 SYDVKM. The CDR3 runs 15 residues. V shed 7 bases and J shed 2 bases, with 16 bases lying between them. In DNA, the CDR3 is TGTGCCAGCAATACGGCAGGGTCCTTCACAGATACGCAGTATTTT. It specifies CASNTAGSFTDTQYF. Supplemented by reference TRBV28 and TRBJ2-3, the full variable domain reads DVKVTQSSRYLVKRTGEKVFLECVQDMDHENMFWYRQDPGLGLRLIYFSYDVKMKEKGDIPEGYSVSREKKERFSLILESASTNQTSMYLCASNTAGSFTDTQYFGPGTRLTVL.